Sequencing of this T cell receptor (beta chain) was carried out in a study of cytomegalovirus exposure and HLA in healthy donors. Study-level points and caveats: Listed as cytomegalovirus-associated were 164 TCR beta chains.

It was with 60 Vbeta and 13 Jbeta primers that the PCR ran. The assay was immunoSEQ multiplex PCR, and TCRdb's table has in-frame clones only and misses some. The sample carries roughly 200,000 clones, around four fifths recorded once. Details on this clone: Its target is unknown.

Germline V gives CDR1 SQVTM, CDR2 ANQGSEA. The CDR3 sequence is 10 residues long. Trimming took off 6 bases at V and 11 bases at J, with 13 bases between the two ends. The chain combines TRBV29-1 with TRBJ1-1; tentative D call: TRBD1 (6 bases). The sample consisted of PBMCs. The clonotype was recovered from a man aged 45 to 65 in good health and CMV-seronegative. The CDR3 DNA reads TGCAGCGTCGCCAGGGGAGAGGCTTTCTTT. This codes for CSVARGEAFF.